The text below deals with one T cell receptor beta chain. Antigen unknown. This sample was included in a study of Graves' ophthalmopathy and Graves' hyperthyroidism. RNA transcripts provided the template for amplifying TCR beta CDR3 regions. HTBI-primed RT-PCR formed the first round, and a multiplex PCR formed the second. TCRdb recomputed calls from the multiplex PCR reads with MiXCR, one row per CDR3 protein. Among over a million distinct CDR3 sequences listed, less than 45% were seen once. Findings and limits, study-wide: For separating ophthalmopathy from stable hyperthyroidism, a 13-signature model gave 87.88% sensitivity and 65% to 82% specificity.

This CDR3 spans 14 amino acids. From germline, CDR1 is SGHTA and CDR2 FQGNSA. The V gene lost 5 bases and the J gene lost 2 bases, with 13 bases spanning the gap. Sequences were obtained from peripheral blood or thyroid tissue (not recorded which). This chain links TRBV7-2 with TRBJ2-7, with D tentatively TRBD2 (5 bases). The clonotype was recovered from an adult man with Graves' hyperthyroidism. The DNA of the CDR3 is TGTGCCAGCAGCCCGGCTAGCCGCACCTACGAGCAGTACTTC. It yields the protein CASSPASRTYEQYF.